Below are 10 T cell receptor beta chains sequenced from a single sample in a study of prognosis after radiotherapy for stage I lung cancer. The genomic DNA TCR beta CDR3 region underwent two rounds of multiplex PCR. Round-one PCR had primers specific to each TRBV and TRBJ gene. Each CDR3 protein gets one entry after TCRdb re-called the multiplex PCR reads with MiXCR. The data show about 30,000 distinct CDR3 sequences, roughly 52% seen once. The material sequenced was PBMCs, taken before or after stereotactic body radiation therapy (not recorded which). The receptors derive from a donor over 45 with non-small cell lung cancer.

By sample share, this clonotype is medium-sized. CDR3 DNA sequence: TGTGCCAGCAGCTTTAGTTCTAGGGGGCGGAACACCGGGGAGCTGTTTTTT. Protein product: CASSFSSRGRNTGELFF. The chain joins TRBV7-8 to TRBJ2-2; 7 bases align to TRBD1. This CDR3 region has 17 residues. The germline CDR1 and CDR2 sequences are SGHVS and FQNEAQ. The junction had 8 bases not matched to a gene; V was cut back by 3 bases and J by 1 base.

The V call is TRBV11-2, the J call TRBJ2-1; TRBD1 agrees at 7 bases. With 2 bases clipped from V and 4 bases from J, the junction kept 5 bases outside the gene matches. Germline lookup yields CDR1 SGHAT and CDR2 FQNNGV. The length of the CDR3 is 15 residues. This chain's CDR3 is CASSLRGGAYNEQFF. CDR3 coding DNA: TGTGCCAGCAGCTTACGAGGGGGCGCGTACAATGAGCAGTTCTTC.

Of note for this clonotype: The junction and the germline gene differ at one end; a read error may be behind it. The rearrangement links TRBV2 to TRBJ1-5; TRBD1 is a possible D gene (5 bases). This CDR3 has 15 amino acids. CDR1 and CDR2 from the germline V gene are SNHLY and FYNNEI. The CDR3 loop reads CASSDQGTSNQPKHF. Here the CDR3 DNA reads TGTGCCAGCAGTGACCAGGGAACTAGCAATCAGCCCAAGCATTTT.

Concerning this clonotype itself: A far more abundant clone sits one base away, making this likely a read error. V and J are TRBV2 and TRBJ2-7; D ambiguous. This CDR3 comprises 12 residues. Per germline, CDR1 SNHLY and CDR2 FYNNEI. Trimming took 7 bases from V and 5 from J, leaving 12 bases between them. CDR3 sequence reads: CASIKSAHEQYF. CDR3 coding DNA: TGTGCCAGCATTAAATCGGCCCACGAGCAGTACTTC.

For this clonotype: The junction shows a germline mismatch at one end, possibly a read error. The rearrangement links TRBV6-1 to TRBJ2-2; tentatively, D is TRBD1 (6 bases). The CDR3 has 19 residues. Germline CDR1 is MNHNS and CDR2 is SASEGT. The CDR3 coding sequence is TGTGCCAGCAGTGAACTCCGGGCTGGGGGCTGGGCGAACACCGGGGATCTGTCTTTT. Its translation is CASSELRAGGWANTGDLSF.

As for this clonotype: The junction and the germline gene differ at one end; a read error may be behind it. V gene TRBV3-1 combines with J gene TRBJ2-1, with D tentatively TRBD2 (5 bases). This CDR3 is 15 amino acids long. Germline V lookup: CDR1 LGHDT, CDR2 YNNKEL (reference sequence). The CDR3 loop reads CSSSQDREGEDEHFF. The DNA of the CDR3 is TGTTCCAGCAGCCAAGATCGGGAAGGAGAGGATGAGCATTTCTTC.

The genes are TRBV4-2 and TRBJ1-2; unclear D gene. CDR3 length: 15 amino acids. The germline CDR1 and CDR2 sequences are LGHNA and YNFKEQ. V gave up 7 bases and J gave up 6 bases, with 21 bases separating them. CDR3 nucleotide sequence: TGTGCCAGCATCCCAGCAAGGTTGGGTGGTAATGGCTACACCTTC. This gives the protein CASIPARLGGNGYTF.

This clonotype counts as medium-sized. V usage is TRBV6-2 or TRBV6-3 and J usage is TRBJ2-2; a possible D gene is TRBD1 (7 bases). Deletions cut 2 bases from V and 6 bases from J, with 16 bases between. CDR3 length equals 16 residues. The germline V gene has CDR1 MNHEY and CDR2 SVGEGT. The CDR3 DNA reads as TGTGCCAGCAGTTACCGGGGGACAGTTATGGCCGGGGAGCTGTTTTTT. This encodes CASSYRGTVMAGELFF.

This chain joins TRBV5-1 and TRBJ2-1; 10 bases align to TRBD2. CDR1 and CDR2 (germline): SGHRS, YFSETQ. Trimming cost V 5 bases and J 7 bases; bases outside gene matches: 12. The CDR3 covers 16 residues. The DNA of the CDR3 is TGCGCCAGCAGAAGCAACCGGACTAGCGGCTTGAATGAGCAGTTCTTC. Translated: CASRSNRTSGLNEQFF.

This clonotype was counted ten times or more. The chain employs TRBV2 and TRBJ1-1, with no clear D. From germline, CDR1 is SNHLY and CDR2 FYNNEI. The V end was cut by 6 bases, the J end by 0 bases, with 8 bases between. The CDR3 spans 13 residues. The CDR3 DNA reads TGTGCCAGCAGCTTTGAGTTGAACACTGAAGCTTTCTTT. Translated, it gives CASSFELNTEAFF.